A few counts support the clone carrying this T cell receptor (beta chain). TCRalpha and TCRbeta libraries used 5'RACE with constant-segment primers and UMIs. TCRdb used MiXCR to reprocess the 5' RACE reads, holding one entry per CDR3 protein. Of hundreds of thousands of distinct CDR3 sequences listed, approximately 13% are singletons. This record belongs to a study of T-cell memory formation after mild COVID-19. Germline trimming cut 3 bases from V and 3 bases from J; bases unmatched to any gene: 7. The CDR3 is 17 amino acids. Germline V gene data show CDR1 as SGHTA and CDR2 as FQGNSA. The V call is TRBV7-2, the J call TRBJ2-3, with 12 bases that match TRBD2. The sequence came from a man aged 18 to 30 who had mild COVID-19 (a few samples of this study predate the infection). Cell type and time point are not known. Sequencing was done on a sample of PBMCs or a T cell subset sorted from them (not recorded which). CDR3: CASSFPLAGGKTDTQYF. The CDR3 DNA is TGTGCCAGCAGCTTCCCTCTAGCGGGGGGGAAAACAGATACGCAGTATTTT.